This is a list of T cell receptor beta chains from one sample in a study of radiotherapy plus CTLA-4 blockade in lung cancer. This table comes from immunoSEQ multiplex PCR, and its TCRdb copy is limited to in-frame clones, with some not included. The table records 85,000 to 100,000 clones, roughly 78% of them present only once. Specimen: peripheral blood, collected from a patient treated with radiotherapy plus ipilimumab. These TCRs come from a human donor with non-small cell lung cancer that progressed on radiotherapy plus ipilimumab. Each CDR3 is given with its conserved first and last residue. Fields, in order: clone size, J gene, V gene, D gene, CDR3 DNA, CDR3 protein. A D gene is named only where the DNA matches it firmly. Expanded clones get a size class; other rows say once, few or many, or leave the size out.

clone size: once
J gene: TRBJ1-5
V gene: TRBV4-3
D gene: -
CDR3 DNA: TGCGCCAGCAGCCAAGTCCGGGACACCGATCAGCCCCAGCATTTT
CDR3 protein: CASSQVRDTDQPQHF

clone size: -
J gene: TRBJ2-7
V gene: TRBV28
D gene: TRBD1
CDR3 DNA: TGTGCCAGCACCGGAGGGACAGGGGGCTCCCCCGGGTACTTC
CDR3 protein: CASTGGTGGSPGYF

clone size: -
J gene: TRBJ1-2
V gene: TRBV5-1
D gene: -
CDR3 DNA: TGCGCCAGCAGCTTGGCGACCCATAACTATGGCTACACCTTC
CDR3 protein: CASSLATHNYGYTF

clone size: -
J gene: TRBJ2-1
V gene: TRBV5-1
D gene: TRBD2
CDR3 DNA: TGCGCCAGCAGCCCTCTGACTAGCGGGGGTTACAATGAGCAGTTCTTC
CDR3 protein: CASSPLTSGGYNEQFF

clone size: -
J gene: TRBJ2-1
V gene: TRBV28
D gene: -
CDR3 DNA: TGTGCCAGCAGTCCCCTTAGCTCCTACAATGAGCAGTTCTTC
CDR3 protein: CASSPLSSYNEQFF

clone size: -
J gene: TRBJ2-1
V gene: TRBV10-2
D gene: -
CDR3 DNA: TGCGCCAGCAGTGAGAGGTTAACGGGGGGCCCGGGGAATGAGCAGTTCTTC
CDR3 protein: CASSERLTGGPGNEQFF

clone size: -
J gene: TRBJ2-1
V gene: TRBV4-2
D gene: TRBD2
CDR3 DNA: TGTGCCAGCAGCCCCAATCCAGCGGGAATTTACAATGAGCAGTTCTTC
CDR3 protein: CASSPNPAGIYNEQFF

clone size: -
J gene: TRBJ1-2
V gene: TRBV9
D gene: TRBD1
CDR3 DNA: TGTGCCAGCAGCGTAGGTCCAGGGGGCAGTGGCTACACCTTC
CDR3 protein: CASSVGPGGSGYTF

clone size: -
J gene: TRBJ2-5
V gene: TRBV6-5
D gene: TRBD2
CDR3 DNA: TGTGCCAGCAGTGGAACTAGCGGGAGGGGGGAGACCCAGTACTTC
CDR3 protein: CASSGTSGRGETQYF

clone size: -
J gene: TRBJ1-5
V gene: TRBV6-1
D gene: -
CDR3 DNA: TGTGCCAGCAGTGCATCAGGGATATGGGATCAGCCCCAGCATTTT
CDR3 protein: CASSASGIWDQPQHF

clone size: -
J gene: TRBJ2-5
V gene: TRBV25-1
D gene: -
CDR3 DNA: TGTGCCAGCAGTGAATACATCAGCGGACAAGAGACCCAGTACTTC
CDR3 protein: CASSEYISGQETQYF

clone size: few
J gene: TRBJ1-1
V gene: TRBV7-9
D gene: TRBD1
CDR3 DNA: TGTGCCAGCAGCTCCGACAGGGGGCTCCAGAACACTGAAGCTTTCTTT
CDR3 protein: CASSSDRGLQNTEAFF

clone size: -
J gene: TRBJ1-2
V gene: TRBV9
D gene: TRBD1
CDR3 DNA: TGTGCCAGCAGCCCCTGGACAGGGGTGAGCTATGGCTACACCTTC
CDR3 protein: CASSPWTGVSYGYTF

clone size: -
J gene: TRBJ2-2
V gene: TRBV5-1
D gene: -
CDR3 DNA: TGCGCCAGCAGCACAAGGACGGCGAACACCGGGGAGCTGTTTTTT
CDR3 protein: CASSTRTANTGELFF

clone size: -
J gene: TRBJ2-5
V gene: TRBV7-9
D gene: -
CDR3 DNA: TGTGCCAGCAGCGACCAAGAGACCCAGTACTTC
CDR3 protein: CASSDQETQYF

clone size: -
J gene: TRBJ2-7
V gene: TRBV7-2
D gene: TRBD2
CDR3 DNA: TGTGCCAGCAGCCCTTGGACTAGCCAAAGCGAGCAGTACTTC
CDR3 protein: CASSPWTSQSEQYF

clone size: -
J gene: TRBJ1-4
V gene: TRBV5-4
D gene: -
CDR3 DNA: TGTGCCAGCAGCCTAAGGGGGGCGGGTGAAAAACTGTTTTTT
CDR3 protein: CASSLRGAGEKLFF

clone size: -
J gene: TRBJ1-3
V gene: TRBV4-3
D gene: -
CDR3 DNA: TGCGCCAGCAGCCAAGATGGGGGCTTGGGTGGAAACACCATATATTTT
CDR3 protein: CASSQDGGLGGNTIYF

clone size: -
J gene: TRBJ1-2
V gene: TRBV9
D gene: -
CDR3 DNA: TGTGCCAGCAGCGGATGGTCCCGGACATCCTCTAACTATGGCTACACCTTC
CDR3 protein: CASSGWSRTSSNYGYTF

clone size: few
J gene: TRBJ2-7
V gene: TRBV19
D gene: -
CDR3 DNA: TGTGCCAGTAGTATTACAGGGCAAAGTGAGGAGCAGTACTTC
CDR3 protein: CASSITGQSEEQYF

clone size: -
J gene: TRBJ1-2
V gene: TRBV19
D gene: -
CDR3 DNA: TGTGCCAGTAGTATAGGGCTATGGGATGGCTACACCTTC
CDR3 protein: CASSIGLWDGYTF

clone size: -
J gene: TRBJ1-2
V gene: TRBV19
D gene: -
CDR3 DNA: TGTGCCAGTAGTATTATGCCGGGCCCGCTCTATGGCTACACCTTC
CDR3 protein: CASSIMPGPLYGYTF

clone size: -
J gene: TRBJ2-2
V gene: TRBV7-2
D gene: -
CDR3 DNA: TGTGCCAGCAGCTCCCTTGGGGGGCCCTGGAACACCGGGGAGCTGTTTTTT
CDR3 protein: CASSSLGGPWNTGELFF

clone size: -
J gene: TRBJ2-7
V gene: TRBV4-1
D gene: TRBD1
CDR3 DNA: TGCGCCAGCAGACGAAACGACAGGGAGACCTACGAGCAGTACTTC
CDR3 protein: CASRRNDRETYEQYF

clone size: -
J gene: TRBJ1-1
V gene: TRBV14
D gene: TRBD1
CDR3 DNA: TGTGCCAGCAGCCAAGATCGGGACAGGAGGAACACTGAAGCTTTCTTT
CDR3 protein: CASSQDRDRRNTEAFF

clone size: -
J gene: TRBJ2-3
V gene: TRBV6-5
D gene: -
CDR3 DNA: TGTGCCAGCAGTTACCCATACCCAGATACGCAGTATTTT
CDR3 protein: CASSYPYPDTQYF

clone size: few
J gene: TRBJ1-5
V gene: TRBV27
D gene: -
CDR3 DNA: TGTGCCAGCAGTTTATGGTCCAATCAGCCCCAGCATTTT
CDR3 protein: CASSLWSNQPQHF

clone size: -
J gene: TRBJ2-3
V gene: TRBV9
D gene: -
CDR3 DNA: TGTGCCAGCGCCCCCGAGGGTTTTGCGCAGTATTTT
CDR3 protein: CASAPEGFAQYF

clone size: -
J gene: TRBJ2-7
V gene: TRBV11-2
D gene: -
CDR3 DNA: TGTGCCAGCAGCTCGAGCACAGCCGAGCAGTACTTC
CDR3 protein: CASSSSTAEQYF

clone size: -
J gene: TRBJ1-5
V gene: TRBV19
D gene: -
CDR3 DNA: TGTGCCAGTAGTATAGCAGGGACCAGCAATCAGCCCCAGCATTTT
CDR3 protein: CASSIAGTSNQPQHF

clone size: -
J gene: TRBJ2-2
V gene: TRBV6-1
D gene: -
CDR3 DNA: TGTGCCACCGAGGGTAGCGACCCCGGGGAGCTGTTTTTT
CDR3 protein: CATEGSDPGELFF

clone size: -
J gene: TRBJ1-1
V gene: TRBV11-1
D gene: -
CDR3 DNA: TGTGCCAGCAGCTATGATACTTTCTCCTACAGGGAAGGCACTGAAGCTTTCTTT
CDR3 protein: CASSYDTFSYREGTEAFF

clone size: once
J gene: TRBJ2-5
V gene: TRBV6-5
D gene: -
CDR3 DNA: TGTGCCAGCAGTTACTCGGCCAGGGTAGAGACCCAGTACTTC
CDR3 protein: CASSYSARVETQYF

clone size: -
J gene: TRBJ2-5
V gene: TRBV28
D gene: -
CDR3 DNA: TGTGCCAGCAGGCGGAGGGGACTCCTCTCGGAGACCCAGTACTTC
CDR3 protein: CASRRRGLLSETQYF

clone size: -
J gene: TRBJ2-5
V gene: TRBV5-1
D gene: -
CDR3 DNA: TGCGCCAGCAGCTTGTATAGGGGAGAGACCCAGTACTTC
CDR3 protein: CASSLYRGETQYF

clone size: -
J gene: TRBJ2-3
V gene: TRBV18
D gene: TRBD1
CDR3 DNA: TGTGCCAGCTCACCCCTCCTTCCGACAGGGCCTAGCACAGATACGCAGTATTTT
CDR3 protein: CASSPLLPTGPSTDTQYF

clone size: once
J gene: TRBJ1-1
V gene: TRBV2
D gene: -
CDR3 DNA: TGTGCCAGCAGGGAAGGGCCCTCTCGCCAGGACACTGAAGCTTTCTTT
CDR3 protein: CASREGPSRQDTEAFF

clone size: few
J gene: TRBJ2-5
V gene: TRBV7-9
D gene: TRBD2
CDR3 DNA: TGTGCCAGCAGCGTCAGACCCGGGACTAGCGGGAGGGCCGGAGAGACCCAGTACTTC
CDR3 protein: CASSVRPGTSGRAGETQYF

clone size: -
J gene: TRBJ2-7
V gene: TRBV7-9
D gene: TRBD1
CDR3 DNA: TGTGCCAGCAGCTTCGGGACAGGGGGCACCTACGAGCAGTACTTC
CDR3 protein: CASSFGTGGTYEQYF

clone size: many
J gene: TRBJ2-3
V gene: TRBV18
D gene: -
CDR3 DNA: TGTGCCAGCTCTCCGAGTGACGGGGCAGATACGCAGTATTTT
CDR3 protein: CASSPSDGADTQYF

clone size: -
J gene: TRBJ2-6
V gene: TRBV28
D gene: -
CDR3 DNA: TGTGCCAGCAGTTTGGCTCTACCTGGGGCCAACGTCCTGACTTTC
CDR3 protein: CASSLALPGANVLTF

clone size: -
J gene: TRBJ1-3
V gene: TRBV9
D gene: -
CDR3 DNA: TGTGCCAGCAGTATAGGAAACACCATATATTTT
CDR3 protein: CASSIGNTIYF

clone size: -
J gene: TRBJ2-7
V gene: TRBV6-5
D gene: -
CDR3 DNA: TGTGCCAGCCATTTCGGGACGGTGCCCTACGAGCAGTACTTC
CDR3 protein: CASHFGTVPYEQYF

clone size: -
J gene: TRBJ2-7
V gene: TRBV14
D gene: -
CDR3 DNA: TGTGCCAGCAGCCCCCAGGGCTACGAGCAGTACTTC
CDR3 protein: CASSPQGYEQYF

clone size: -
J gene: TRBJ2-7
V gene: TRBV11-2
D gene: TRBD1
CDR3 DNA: TGTGCCAGCAGCCCGCCACAGGGGCTCGAGCAGTACTTC
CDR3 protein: CASSPPQGLEQYF

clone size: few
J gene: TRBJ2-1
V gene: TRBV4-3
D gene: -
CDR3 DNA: TGCGCCAGCAGCCAAGAAACAGGGCAGTCCTACAATGAGCAGTTCTTC
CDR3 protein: CASSQETGQSYNEQFF

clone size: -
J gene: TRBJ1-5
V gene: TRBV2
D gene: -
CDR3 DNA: TGTGCCAGCAGTATCAAACAAGGGGAACAGCCCCAGCATTTT
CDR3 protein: CASSIKQGEQPQHF

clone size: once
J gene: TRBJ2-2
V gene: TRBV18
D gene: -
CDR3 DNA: TGTGCCAGCTCACCCCGGGCAGGGAGCACCGGGGAGCTGTTTTTT
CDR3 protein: CASSPRAGSTGELFF

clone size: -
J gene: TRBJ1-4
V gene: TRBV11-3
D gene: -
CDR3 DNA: TGTGCCAGCAGCTTAGAGGGTAGCAATGAAAAACTGTTTTTT
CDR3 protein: CASSLEGSNEKLFF

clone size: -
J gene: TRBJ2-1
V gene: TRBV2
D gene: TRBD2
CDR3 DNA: TGTGCCAGCAGTGGACTAGCAGTTGAGCAGTTCTTC
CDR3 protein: CASSGLAVEQFF

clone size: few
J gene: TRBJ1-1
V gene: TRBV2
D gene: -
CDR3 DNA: TGTGCCAGCAGTGAATGGGGACAAGATAACACTGAAGCTTTCTTT
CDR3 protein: CASSEWGQDNTEAFF

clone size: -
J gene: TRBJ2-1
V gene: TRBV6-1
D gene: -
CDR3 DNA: TGTGCCAGCAGGATGAGCGGTTTATTCAATGAGCAGTTCTTC
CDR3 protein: CASRMSGLFNEQFF

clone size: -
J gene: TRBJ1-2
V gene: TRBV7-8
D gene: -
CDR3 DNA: TGTGCCAGCAGCTTTACCTCAGGGGCCTATGGCTACACCTTC
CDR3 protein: CASSFTSGAYGYTF

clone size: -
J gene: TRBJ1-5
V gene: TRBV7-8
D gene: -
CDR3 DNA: TGTGCCAGCAGCTTAGCCCCTCCCGGGGTAGGGTGGGAGCCCCAGCATTTT
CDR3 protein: CASSLAPPGVGWEPQHF

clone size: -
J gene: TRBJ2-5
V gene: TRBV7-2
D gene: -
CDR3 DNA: TGTGCCAGCAGCTTAGTGGTCAAAGAGACCCAGTACTTC
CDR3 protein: CASSLVVKETQYF

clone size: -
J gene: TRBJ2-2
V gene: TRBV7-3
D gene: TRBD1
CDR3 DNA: TGTGCCAGCAGCTTGACAGGGGGCATTGGCGGGGAGCTGTTTTTT
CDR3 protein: CASSLTGGIGGELFF

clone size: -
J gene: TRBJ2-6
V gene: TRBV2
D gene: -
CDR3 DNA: TGTGCCAGCATAGATGCTGGGGCCAACGTCCTGACTTTC
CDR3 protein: CASIDAGANVLTF

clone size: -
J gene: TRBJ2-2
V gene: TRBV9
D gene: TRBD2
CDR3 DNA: TGTGCCAGCAGCGTAGATCTAGGCCCGGGGGGCGGGGAGCTGTTTTTT
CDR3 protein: CASSVDLGPGGGELFF

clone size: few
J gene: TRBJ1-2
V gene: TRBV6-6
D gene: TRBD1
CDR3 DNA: TGTGCCAGCAGTTGGGACAGGGGTGCCTATGGCTACACCTTC
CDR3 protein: CASSWDRGAYGYTF